Included here is one T cell receptor (beta chain) sequence, with context. The antigen remains unidentified. These data originate in a study of identical twins. Whole-study results and caveats: A cross-sectional statistical analysis, not follow-up of the same donors, supported the conclusions. It was possible that invariant MAIT and iNKT cells partly confounded the zero-insertion analyses.

V shed 2 bases, J shed 13 bases, and the junction held 8 bases outside the gene matches. Germline CDR1 and CDR2: SGHRS and YFSETQ. CDR3 length: 13 residues. Template switching, a step in the protocol, added a universal primer site, and cDNA carried unique molecular identifiers. TCRdb called the 5' RACE reads again in MiXCR, with one record for every CDR3 protein. The sample consists of about 1.7 million distinct CDR3 sequences, roughly 35% of them appearing once. V gene TRBV5-1 combines with J gene TRBJ2-4; TRBD1 matches at 8 bases. The sample was cord blood. The clonotype was recovered from a newborn girl in good health. The CDR3 loop reads CASSLEDRGKQYF. CDR3 bases: TGCGCCAGCAGCTTAGAAGACAGGGGCAAGCAGTACTTC.